Listed below are T cell receptor beta chains from one sample, sequenced in a study of T cells in Graves' hyperthyroidism and ophthalmopathy. TCRdb reprocessed the multiplex PCR reads with MiXCR, giving one entry per CDR3 protein. The table shows some 740,000 distinct CDR3 sequences, with roughly 15% occurring only once. Sample: blood. The receptors shown here come from a woman younger than 30 with Graves' hyperthyroidism. The CDR3 runs from the conserved cysteine through the conserved F or W. A D gene is named only where the DNA matches it firmly. Where a row states a size, it is once, few, many or the class of an expanded clone; other rows omit it.

abundance: many
d_gene: TRBD2
v_gene: TRBV2
j_gene: TRBJ2-3
CDR3aa: CASNSLAGEDTDTQYF
CDR3nt: TGTGCCAGCAATTCACTAGCGGGAGAGGACACAGATACGCAGTATTTT

abundance: many
d_gene: -
v_gene: TRBV13
j_gene: TRBJ2-1
CDR3aa: CASSLEGLPYNEQFF
CDR3nt: TGTGCCAGCAGCTTAGAAGGGTTGCCCTACAATGAGCAGTTCTTC

abundance: -
d_gene: -
v_gene: TRBV3-1
j_gene: TRBJ2-7
CDR3aa: CASSLLPGEQYF
CDR3nt: TGTGCCAGCAGCTTACTCCCGGGCGAGCAGTACTTC

abundance: many
d_gene: TRBD2
v_gene: TRBV20-1
j_gene: TRBJ2-7
CDR3aa: CSATVPGLAGGPHDYEQYF
CDR3nt: TGCAGTGCTACCGTCCCGGGACTAGCGGGAGGGCCACATGACTACGAGCAGTACTTC

abundance: many
d_gene: -
v_gene: TRBV5-1
j_gene: TRBJ2-1
CDR3aa: CASSLPMFHNEQFF
CDR3nt: TGCGCCAGCAGCTTGCCCATGTTTCACAATGAGCAGTTCTTC

abundance: many
d_gene: -
v_gene: TRBV11-3
j_gene: TRBJ2-2
CDR3aa: CASSSSGTNTGELFF
CDR3nt: TGTGCCAGCAGCTCCAGCGGAACGAACACCGGGGAGCTGTTTTTT

abundance: many
d_gene: TRBD2
v_gene: TRBV12-3/TRBV12-4
j_gene: TRBJ2-3
CDR3aa: CASSLRGGPDTQYF
CDR3nt: TGTGCCAGCAGTTTACGGGGGGGCCCAGATACGCAGTATTTT

abundance: many
d_gene: -
v_gene: TRBV3-1
j_gene: TRBJ2-7
CDR3aa: CASSQLGEQYF
CDR3nt: TGTGCCAGCAGCCAGCTGGGCGAGCAGTACTTC

abundance: many
d_gene: -
v_gene: TRBV11-2
j_gene: TRBJ2-7
CDR3aa: CASSLVASRYEQYF
CDR3nt: TGTGCCAGCAGCTTAGTCGCTAGTCGGTACGAGCAGTACTTC

abundance: few
d_gene: -
v_gene: TRBV7-2
j_gene: TRBJ2-1
CDR3aa: CASSLDFGTIYNEQFF
CDR3nt: TGTGCCAGCAGCTTGGACTTCGGGACAATCTACAATGAGCAGTTCTTC

abundance: many
d_gene: TRBD2
v_gene: TRBV7-2
j_gene: TRBJ2-7
CDR3aa: CASSSRYQAGVFHEQYF
CDR3nt: TGTGCCAGCAGCTCGCGTTACCAAGCGGGAGTATTCCACGAGCAGTACTTC

abundance: many
d_gene: TRBD2
v_gene: TRBV13
j_gene: TRBJ2-1
CDR3aa: CASSDLRLAGGGQFF
CDR3nt: TGTGCCAGCAGCGATCTTCGACTAGCGGGAGGGGGGCAGTTCTTC

abundance: many
d_gene: -
v_gene: TRBV28
j_gene: TRBJ1-1
CDR3aa: CASRELNPGPLAEAFF
CDR3nt: TGTGCCAGCAGGGAACTAAACCCGGGACCCCTGGCTGAAGCTTTCTTT

abundance: many
d_gene: -
v_gene: TRBV3-1
j_gene: TRBJ2-7
CDR3aa: CASSQTGFEQYF
CDR3nt: TGTGCCAGCAGCCAAACAGGGTTCGAGCAGTACTTC

abundance: many
d_gene: TRBD1
v_gene: TRBV30
j_gene: TRBJ2-7
CDR3aa: CALTGATYEQYF
CDR3nt: TGTGCCTTGACAGGGGCTACCTACGAGCAGTACTTC

abundance: many
d_gene: TRBD2
v_gene: TRBV7-8
j_gene: TRBJ2-7
CDR3aa: CASSLRLAGYYEQYF
CDR3nt: TGTGCCAGCAGCTTGCGACTAGCGGGGTACTACGAGCAGTACTTC

abundance: -
d_gene: -
v_gene: TRBV14
j_gene: TRBJ2-4
CDR3aa: CASSPTLWDAKNIQYF
CDR3nt: TGTGCCAGCAGCCCCACCCTGTGGGATGCCAAAAACATTCAGTACTTC

abundance: few
d_gene: -
v_gene: TRBV18
j_gene: TRBJ1-1
CDR3aa: CASSPTDSRLRNTEAFF
CDR3nt: TGTGCCAGCTCGCCAACGGACAGTCGTTTGCGGAACACTGAAGCTTTCTTT

abundance: -
d_gene: -
v_gene: TRBV18
j_gene: TRBJ1-6
CDR3aa: CASSLLSRDGGNSPLHF
CDR3nt: TGTGCCAGCTCACTCCTTTCCCGGGACGGGGGAAATTCACCCCTCCACTTT

abundance: -
d_gene: TRBD1
v_gene: TRBV5-1
j_gene: TRBJ1-4
CDR3aa: CASSLWTGVVSSDEKLFF
CDR3nt: TGCGCCAGCAGCTTGTGGACAGGGGTCGTTTCATCGGACGAAAAACTGTTTTTT

abundance: many
d_gene: -
v_gene: TRBV29-1
j_gene: TRBJ2-5
CDR3aa: CSALAVQETQYF
CDR3nt: TGCAGCGCCTTAGCGGTCCAAGAGACCCAGTACTTC

abundance: many
d_gene: TRBD2
v_gene: TRBV30
j_gene: TRBJ2-2
CDR3aa: CAWGGGNTGELFF
CDR3nt: TGTGCCTGGGGCGGGGGGAACACCGGGGAGCTGTTTTTT

abundance: few
d_gene: -
v_gene: TRBV30
j_gene: TRBJ1-1
CDR3aa: CAWRGGMNTEAFF
CDR3nt: TGTGCCTGGCGGGGAGGGATGAACACTGAAGCTTTCTTT

abundance: many
d_gene: -
v_gene: TRBV6-1
j_gene: TRBJ2-5
CDR3aa: CASSPTRRETQYF
CDR3nt: TGTGCCAGCAGCCCGACTAGGCGGGAGACCCAGTACTTC

abundance: many
d_gene: -
v_gene: TRBV7-3
j_gene: TRBJ2-3
CDR3aa: CASSSGRGDTDTQYF
CDR3nt: TGTGCCAGCTCATCGGGGCGGGGAGACACAGATACGCAGTATTTT

abundance: -
d_gene: TRBD2
v_gene: TRBV3-1
j_gene: TRBJ2-1
CDR3aa: CASSPYRLAGGRNNEQFF
CDR3nt: TGTGCCAGCAGCCCCTACCGACTAGCGGGGGGCCGCAATAATGAGCAGTTCTTC

abundance: many
d_gene: -
v_gene: TRBV6-6
j_gene: TRBJ2-3
CDR3aa: CASSYDRVGGTDTQYF
CDR3nt: TGTGCCAGCAGTTACGATCGGGTCGGGGGCACAGATACGCAGTATTTT

abundance: few
d_gene: -
v_gene: TRBV27
j_gene: TRBJ2-1
CDR3aa: CASSLPPGGGQVEQFF
CDR3nt: TGTGCCAGCAGTTTACCCCCAGGGGGAGGGCAGGTTGAGCAGTTCTTC

abundance: few
d_gene: -
v_gene: TRBV4-1
j_gene: TRBJ2-3
CDR3aa: CASSQVRELIADTQYF
CDR3nt: TGCGCCAGCAGCCAAGTCCGGGAACTAATCGCAGATACGCAGTATTTT

abundance: many
d_gene: TRBD1
v_gene: TRBV7-3
j_gene: TRBJ1-1
CDR3aa: CASSLLGTDNTEAFF
CDR3nt: TGTGCCAGCAGCTTACTCGGGACAGATAACACTGAAGCTTTCTTT

abundance: once
d_gene: -
v_gene: TRBV28
j_gene: TRBJ1-4
CDR3aa: CASGYGRDEKLFF
CDR3nt: TGTGCCAGCGGGTACGGGCGTGATGAAAAACTGTTTTTT

abundance: -
d_gene: TRBD1
v_gene: TRBV13
j_gene: TRBJ2-5
CDR3aa: CASSLKGAVETQYF
CDR3nt: TGTGCCAGCAGCTTAAAGGGGGCCGTGGAGACCCAGTACTTC

abundance: -
d_gene: -
v_gene: TRBV5-6
j_gene: TRBJ1-2
CDR3aa: CASSLVPDYYGYTF
CDR3nt: TGTGCCAGCAGCTTGGTCCCAGATTACTATGGCTACACCTTC

abundance: few
d_gene: -
v_gene: TRBV10-3
j_gene: TRBJ1-2
CDR3aa: CAISGGNHGYTF
CDR3nt: TGTGCCATCAGCGGGGGCAACCATGGCTACACCTTC

abundance: -
d_gene: -
v_gene: TRBV28
j_gene: TRBJ2-5
CDR3aa: CASINHRSTETQYF
CDR3nt: TGTGCCAGCATCAATCACCGCAGTACAGAGACCCAGTACTTC

abundance: many
d_gene: TRBD2
v_gene: TRBV11-2
j_gene: TRBJ2-7
CDR3aa: CASSLDRGEAYEQYF
CDR3nt: TGTGCCAGCAGCTTAGATCGGGGGGAGGCCTACGAGCAGTACTTC

abundance: few
d_gene: -
v_gene: TRBV7-3
j_gene: TRBJ2-1
CDR3aa: CATSNGYNEQFF
CDR3nt: TGTGCCACCTCCAACGGTTACAATGAGCAGTTCTTC

abundance: -
d_gene: -
v_gene: TRBV29-1
j_gene: TRBJ2-2
CDR3aa: CSATRAQGPNTGELFF
CDR3nt: TGCAGCGCCACCAGGGCACAGGGACCCAACACCGGGGAGCTGTTTTTT

abundance: many
d_gene: TRBD1
v_gene: TRBV20-1
j_gene: TRBJ2-1
CDR3aa: CSAAPDRALNNEQFF
CDR3nt: TGCAGTGCAGCCCCCGACAGGGCACTGAACAATGAGCAGTTCTTC

abundance: many
d_gene: -
v_gene: TRBV7-2
j_gene: TRBJ1-4
CDR3aa: CASSLQGEKLFF
CDR3nt: TGTGCCAGCAGCTTACAGGGGGAAAAACTGTTTTTT

abundance: many
d_gene: -
v_gene: TRBV4-1
j_gene: TRBJ1-5
CDR3aa: CASSVEGQSNQPQHF
CDR3nt: TGCGCCAGCAGCGTCGAGGGGCAAAGCAATCAGCCCCAGCATTTT

abundance: few
d_gene: -
v_gene: TRBV29-1
j_gene: TRBJ2-1
CDR3aa: CSVRVGTNEQLF
CDR3nt: TGCAGCGTTAGGGTAGGGACCAATGAGCAGCTCTTC

abundance: many
d_gene: TRBD2
v_gene: TRBV20-1
j_gene: TRBJ2-3
CDR3aa: CSARGGTSPPDTQYF
CDR3nt: TGCAGTGCTAGAGGGGGGACTAGCCCGCCAGATACGCAGTATTTT

abundance: -
d_gene: -
v_gene: TRBV7-8
j_gene: TRBJ2-7
CDR3aa: CASSLIRGPDLSIEQYF
CDR3nt: TGTGCCAGCAGCTTAATCCGGGGACCCGACTTGAGTATCGAGCAGTACTTC

abundance: many
d_gene: -
v_gene: TRBV28
j_gene: TRBJ2-1
CDR3aa: CASRSDSYNEQFF
CDR3nt: TGTGCCAGCAGATCCGACTCCTACAATGAGCAGTTCTTC

abundance: few
d_gene: -
v_gene: TRBV29-1
j_gene: TRBJ1-1
CDR3aa: CSVLGEVNLAFF
CDR3nt: TGCAGCGTTTTGGGTGAGGTTAACTTGGCTTTCTTT

abundance: many
d_gene: -
v_gene: TRBV11-2
j_gene: TRBJ2-5
CDR3aa: CASSLEGLIRTQYF
CDR3nt: TGTGCCAGCAGCTTAGAAGGTCTTATACGGACCCAGTACTTC

abundance: -
d_gene: -
v_gene: TRBV6-5
j_gene: TRBJ2-2
CDR3aa: CASSYSGPGGELFF
CDR3nt: TGTGCCAGCAGTTACTCGGGACCCGGCGGGGAGCTGTTTTTT

abundance: few
d_gene: -
v_gene: TRBV7-9
j_gene: TRBJ2-1
CDR3aa: CASSLAGSNNEQFF
CDR3nt: TGTGCCAGCAGCTTGGCGGGAAGTAACAATGAGCAGTTCTTC